This T cell receptor beta chain appears in the sequencing data of a study of shared clonotypes between healthy human individuals. The CDR3 covers 16 residues. The germline CDR1 and CDR2 sequences are SGDLS and YYNGEE. Trimming stripped 5 bases from V and 0 bases from J, with 16 bases between. Here immunoSEQ multiplex PCR was the method, and the copy in TCRdb shows in-frame clones only, minus some. Among some 2,100,000 clones listed, under 97% were seen once. The receptor comes from a man aged 18 to 29 in good health. The V call is TRBV9, the J call TRBJ2-3; TRBD2 might be the D (5 bases). The material sequenced was naive CD4+ T cells sorted from blood. Subset given: CD45RA+ positively selected. CDR3 in DNA: TGTGCCAGCAGTCCGACGGGGAGAGGTAGCACAGATACGCAGTATTTT. Translated, it gives CASSPTGRGSTDTQYF.